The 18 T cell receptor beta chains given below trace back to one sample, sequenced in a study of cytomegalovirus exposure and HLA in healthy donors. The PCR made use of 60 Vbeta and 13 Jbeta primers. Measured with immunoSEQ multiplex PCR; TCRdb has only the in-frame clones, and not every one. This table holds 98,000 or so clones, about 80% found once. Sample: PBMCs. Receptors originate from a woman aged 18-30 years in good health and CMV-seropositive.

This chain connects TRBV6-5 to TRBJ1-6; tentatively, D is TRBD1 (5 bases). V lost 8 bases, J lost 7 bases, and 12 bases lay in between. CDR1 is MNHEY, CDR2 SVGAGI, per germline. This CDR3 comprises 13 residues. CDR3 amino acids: CASGGVGNSPLHF. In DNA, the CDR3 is TGTGCCAGCGGGGGGGTTGGAAATTCACCCCTCCACTTT.

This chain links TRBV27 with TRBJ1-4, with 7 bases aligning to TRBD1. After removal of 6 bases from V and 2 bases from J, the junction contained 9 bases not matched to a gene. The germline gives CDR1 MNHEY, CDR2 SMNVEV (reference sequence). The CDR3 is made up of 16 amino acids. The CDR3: CASRRDRSPTNEKLFF. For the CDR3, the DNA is TGTGCCAGCAGAAGGGACAGATCTCCGACTAATGAAAAACTGTTTTTT.

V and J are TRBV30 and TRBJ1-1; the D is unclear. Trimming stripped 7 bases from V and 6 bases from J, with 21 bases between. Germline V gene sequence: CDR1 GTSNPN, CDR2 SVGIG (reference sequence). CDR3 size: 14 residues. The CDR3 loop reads CALVLGRFQAEAFF. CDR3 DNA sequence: TGTGCCTTGGTTTTAGGCAGGTTTCAGGCTGAAGCTTTCTTT.

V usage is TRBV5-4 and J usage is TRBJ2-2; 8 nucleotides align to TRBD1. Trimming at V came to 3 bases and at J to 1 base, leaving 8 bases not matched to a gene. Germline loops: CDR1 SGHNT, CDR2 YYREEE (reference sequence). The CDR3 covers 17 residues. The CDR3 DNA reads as TGTGCCAGCAGCTCCGTCGGACAGGGCCTGAACACCGGGGAGCTGTTTTTT. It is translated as CASSSVGQGLNTGELFF.

The CDR3 nucleotides read TGTGCCAGCAGCTTAGGGCTAGCGGGAGGATCAGGGGAGACCCAGTACTTC. As protein: CASSLGLAGGSGETQYF. This chain connects TRBV13 to TRBJ2-5, with 11 bases matching TRBD2. Germline assignment: CDR1 PRHDT and CDR2 FYEKMQ (reference sequence). This CDR3 has 17 residues. The V gene end was trimmed by 0 bases and the J gene end by 5 bases; junction bases not matched to a gene: 8.

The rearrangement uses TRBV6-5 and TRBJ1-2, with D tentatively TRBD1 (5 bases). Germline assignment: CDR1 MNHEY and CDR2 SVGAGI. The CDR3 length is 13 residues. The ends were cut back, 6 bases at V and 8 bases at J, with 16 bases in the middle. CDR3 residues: CASSRTRAWGYTF. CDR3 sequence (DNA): TGTGCCAGCAGCCGCACCAGGGCCTGGGGCTACACCTTC.

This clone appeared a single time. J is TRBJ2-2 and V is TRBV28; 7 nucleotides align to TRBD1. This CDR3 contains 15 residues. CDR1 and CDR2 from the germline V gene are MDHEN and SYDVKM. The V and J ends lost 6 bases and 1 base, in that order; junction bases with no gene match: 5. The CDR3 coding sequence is TGTGCCAGCAGCCGACGACAGGGGAACACCGGGGAGCTGTTTTTT. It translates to CASSRRQGNTGELFF.

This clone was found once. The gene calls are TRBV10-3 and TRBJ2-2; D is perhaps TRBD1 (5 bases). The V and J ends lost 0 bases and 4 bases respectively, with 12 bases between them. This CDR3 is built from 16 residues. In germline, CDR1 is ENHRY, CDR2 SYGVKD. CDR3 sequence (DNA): TGTGCCATCAGTGAGTCGAATGGGGCAGGCACCGGGGAGCTGTTTTTT. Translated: CAISESNGAGTGELFF.

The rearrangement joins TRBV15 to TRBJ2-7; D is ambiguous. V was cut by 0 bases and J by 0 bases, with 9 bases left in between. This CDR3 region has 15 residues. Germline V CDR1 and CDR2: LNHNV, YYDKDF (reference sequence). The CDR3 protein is CATSRDNAVSYEQYF. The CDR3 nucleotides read TGTGCCACCAGCAGAGATAACGCAGTCTCCTACGAGCAGTACTTC.

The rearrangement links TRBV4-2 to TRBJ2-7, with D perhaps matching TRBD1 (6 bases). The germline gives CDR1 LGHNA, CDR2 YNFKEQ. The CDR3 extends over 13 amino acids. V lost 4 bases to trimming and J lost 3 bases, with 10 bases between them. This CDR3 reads CASSLQQGYEQYF. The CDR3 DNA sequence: TGTGCCAGCAGCCTTCAACAGGGCTACGAGCAGTACTTC.

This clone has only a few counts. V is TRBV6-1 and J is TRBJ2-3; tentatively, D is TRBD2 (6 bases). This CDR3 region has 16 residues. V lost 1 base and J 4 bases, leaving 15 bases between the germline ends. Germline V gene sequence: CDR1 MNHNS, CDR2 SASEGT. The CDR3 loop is CASSEGVGGDADTQYF. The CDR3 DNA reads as TGTGCCAGCAGTGAAGGGGTGGGAGGAGATGCAGATACGCAGTATTTT.

CDR3 amino acids: CASSLRPGHQETQYF. The CDR3 DNA reads TGTGCCAGCAGCTTAAGGCCAGGTCACCAAGAGACCCAGTACTTC. The V gene is TRBV7-9, the J gene TRBJ2-5; no definite D call. The CDR3 contains 15 residues. In germline, CDR1 is SEHNR, CDR2 FQNEAQ (reference sequence). V lost 2 bases and J 0 bases, leaving 10 bases between the germline ends.

DNA of the CDR3: TGTGCCACCCAGGGGGGAGTTGGGACAGATACGCAGTATTTT. Protein sequence: CATQGGVGTDTQYF. This chain joins TRBV6-5 and TRBJ2-3; TRBD1 is a possible D gene (7 bases). CDR1 and CDR2 (germline): MNHEY, SVGAGI. The CDR3 consists of 14 residues. The germline V and J ends were trimmed by 10 bases and 3 bases, with 17 bases remaining between them.

The chain's CDR3 is CASGIRPGADTQYF. The CDR3 nucleotides read TGTGCCAGCGGGATTAGACCAGGGGCAGATACGCAGTATTTT. The chain employs TRBV6-1 and TRBJ2-3; D perhaps matches TRBD1 (6 bases). The CDR3 length is 14 residues. Germline loops: CDR1 MNHNS, CDR2 SASEGT. The V end lost 8 bases, the J end lost 4 bases, and 16 bases lay between the germline ends.

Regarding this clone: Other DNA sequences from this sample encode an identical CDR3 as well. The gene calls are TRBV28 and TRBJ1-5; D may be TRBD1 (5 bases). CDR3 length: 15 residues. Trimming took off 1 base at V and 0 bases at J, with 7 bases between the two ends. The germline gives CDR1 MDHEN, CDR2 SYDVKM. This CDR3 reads CASSLSGYSNQPQHF. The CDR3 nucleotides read TGTGCCAGCAGTTTATCAGGGTATAGCAATCAGCCCCAGCATTTT.

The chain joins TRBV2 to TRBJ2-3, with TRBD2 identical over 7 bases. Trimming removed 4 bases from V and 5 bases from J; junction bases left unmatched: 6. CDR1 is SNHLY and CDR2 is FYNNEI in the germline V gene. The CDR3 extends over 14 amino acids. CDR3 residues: CASSATSNRDTQYF. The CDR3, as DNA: TGTGCCAGCAGTGCGACTAGCAACCGAGATACGCAGTATTTT.

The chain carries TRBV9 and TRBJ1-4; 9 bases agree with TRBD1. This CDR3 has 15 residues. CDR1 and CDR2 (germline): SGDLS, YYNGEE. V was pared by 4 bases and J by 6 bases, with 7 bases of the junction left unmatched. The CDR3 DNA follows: TGTGCCAGCAGCCCGCGGACAGGGGTTGATGAAAAACTGTTTTTT. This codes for CASSPRTGVDEKLFF.

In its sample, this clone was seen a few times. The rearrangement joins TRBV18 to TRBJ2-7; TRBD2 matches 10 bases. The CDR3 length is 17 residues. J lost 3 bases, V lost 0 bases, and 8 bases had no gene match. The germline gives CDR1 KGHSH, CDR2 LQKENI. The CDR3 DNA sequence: TGTGCCAGCTCACCACCATCCTCTAGCGGGAGAATCTACGAGCAGTACTTC. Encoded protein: CASSPPSSSGRIYEQYF.